This T cell receptor beta chain was profiled in a study of response to subunit inactivated influenza vaccine. Study outcomes and limitations: The authors suggested that few new T cells are recruited per seasonal influenza vaccination.

The CDR3 is 15 amino acids. With 2 bases clipped from V and 4 bases from J, the junction kept 4 bases outside the gene matches. Per germline, CDR1 SGHTA and CDR2 FQGNSA. TCRdb reprocessed the RT-PCR reads via MiXCR and lists one record per CDR3 protein. The sample yields some 500,000 distinct CDR3 sequences, under 15% seen once. This clonotype was seen a single time. What it recognizes is unknown. The chain combines TRBV7-2 with TRBJ2-5; 10 bases line up with TRBD2. Sequenced material: PBMCs from blood, taken roughly 48 days after vaccination. This sequence originates from a man aged 45-65 years who received an inactivated influenza vaccine. CDR3 protein: CASSLPASGGETQYF. As DNA, the CDR3 is TGTGCCAGCAGCTTACCGGCTAGCGGGGGAGAGACCCAGTACTTC.